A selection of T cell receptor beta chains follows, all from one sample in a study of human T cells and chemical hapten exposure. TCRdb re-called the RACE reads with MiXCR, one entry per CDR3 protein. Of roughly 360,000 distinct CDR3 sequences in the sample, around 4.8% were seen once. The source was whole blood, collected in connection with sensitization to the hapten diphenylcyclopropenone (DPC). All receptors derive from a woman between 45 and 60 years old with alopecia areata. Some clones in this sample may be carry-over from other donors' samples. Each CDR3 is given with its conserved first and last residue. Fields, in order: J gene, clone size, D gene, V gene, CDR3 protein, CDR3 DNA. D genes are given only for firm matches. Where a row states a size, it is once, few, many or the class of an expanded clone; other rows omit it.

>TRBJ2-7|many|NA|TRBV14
CASSQDPRELQGEQYF
TGTGCCAGCAGCCAAGACCCCCGGGAGTTGCAGGGCGAGCAGTACTTC
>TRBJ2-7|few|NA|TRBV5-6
CASSFLSGNEQYF
TGTGCCAGCAGCTTTTTGTCAGGGAACGAGCAGTACTTC
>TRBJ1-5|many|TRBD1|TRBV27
CASSFGQGVDQPQHF
TGTGCCAGCAGTTTCGGACAGGGGGTGGATCAGCCCCAGCATTTT
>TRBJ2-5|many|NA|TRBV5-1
CASSLEGVRETQYF
TGCGCCAGCAGCTTGGAGGGAGTAAGAGAGACCCAGTACTTC
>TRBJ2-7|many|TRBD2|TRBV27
CASRGPGGLAGEQYF
TGTGCCAGCAGAGGACCGGGGGGACTAGCGGGCGAGCAGTACTTC
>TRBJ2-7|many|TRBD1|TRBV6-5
CASSYGQGVYEQYF
TGTGCCAGCAGTTACGGACAGGGGGTTTACGAGCAGTACTTC
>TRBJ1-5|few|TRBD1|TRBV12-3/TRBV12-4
CASTVKQGGQPQHF
TGTGCCAGCACCGTCAAGCAGGGGGGACAGCCCCAGCATTTT
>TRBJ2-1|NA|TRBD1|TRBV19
CASSTGQSSYNEQFF
TGTGCCAGTAGTACGGGACAGAGCTCCTACAATGAGCAGTTCTTC
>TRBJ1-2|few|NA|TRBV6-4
CASSKGINYGYTF
TGTGCCAGCAGTAAGGGGATTAACTATGGCTACACCTTC
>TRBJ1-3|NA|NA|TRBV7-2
CASSTHGGTSTISGNTIYF
TGTGCCAGCAGCACTCATGGGGGGACGTCTACCATTTCTGGAAACACCATATATTTT
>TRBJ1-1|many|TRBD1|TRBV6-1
CASSELPADRGLGAFF
TGTGCCAGCAGTGAACTCCCTGCGGACAGGGGGCTCGGAGCTTTCTTT
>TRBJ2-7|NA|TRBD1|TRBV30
CAWRVPGGTHEQYF
TGTGCCTGGAGAGTCCCAGGGGGCACCCACGAGCAGTACTTC
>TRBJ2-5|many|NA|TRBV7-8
CASSLWGVQETQYF
TGTGCCAGCAGCTTATGGGGGGTCCAAGAGACCCAGTACTTC
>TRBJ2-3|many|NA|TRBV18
CASSPRAGIITDTQYF
TGTGCCAGCTCACCACGGGCAGGGATTATCACAGATACGCAGTATTTT
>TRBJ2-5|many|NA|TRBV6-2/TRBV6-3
CASRETAGETQYF
TGTGCCAGCAGAGAGACGGCAGGAGAGACCCAGTACTTC
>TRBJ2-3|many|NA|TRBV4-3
CASSQAARGTDTQYF
TGCGCCAGCAGCCAAGCTGCCAGGGGCACAGATACGCAGTATTTT
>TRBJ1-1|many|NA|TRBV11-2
CASSLHGTMNTEAFF
TGTGCCAGCAGCTTACACGGGACAATGAACACTGAAGCTTTCTTT
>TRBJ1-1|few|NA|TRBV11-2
CASSLMTAEAFF
TGTGCCAGCAGCTTAATGACAGCTGAAGCTTTCTTT
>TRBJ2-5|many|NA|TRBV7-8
CASSPTGAAKRETQYF
TGTGCCAGCAGCCCTACCGGGGCGGCGAAGAGAGAGACCCAGTACTTC
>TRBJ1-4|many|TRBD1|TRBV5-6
CASSPGQEEKLFF
TGTGCCAGCAGCCCGGGACAGGAGGAAAAACTGTTTTTT
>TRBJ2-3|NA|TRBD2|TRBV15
CATSRETAGTLYTQYF
TGTGCCACCAGCAGAGAAACAGCGGGGACTCTGTATACGCAGTATTTT
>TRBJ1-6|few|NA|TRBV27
CASSLSAGSYNSPLHF
TGTGCCAGCAGTTTATCGGCGGGTTCCTATAATTCACCCCTCCACTTT
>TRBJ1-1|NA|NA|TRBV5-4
CASSREYTEAFF
TGTGCCAGCAGCCGCGAATACACTGAAGCTTTCTTT